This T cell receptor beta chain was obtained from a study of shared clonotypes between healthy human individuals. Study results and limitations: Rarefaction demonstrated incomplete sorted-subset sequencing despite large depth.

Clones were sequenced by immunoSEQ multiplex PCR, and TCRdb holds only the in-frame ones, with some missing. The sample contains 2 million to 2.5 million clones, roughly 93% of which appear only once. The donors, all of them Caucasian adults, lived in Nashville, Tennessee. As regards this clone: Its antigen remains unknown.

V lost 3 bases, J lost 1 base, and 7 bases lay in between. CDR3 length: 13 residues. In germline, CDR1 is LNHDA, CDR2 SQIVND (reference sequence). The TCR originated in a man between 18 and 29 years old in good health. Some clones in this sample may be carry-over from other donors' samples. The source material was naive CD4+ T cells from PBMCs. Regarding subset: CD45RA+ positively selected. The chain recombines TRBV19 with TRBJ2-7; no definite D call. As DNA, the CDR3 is TGTGCCAGTAGTATGTTGGGTTCCTACGAGCAGTACTTC. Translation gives CASSMLGSYEQYF. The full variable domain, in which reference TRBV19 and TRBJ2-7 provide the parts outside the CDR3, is DGGITQSPKYLFRKEGQNVTLSCEQNLNHDAMYWYRQDPGQGLRLIYYSQIVNDFQKGDIAEGYSVSREKKESFPLTVTSAQKNPTAFYLCASSMLGSYEQYFGPGTRLTVT.